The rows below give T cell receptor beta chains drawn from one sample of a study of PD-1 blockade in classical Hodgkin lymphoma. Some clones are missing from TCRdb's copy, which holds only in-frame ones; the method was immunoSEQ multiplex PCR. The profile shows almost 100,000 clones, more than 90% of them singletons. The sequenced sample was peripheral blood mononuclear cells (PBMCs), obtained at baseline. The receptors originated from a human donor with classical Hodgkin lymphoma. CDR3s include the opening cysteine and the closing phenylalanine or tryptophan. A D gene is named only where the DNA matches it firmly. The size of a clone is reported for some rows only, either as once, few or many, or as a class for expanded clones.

CASGQDGSPLHF	TGTGCTTCCGGACAGGACGGTTCACCCCTCCACTTT	TRBD1	TRBV30	few	TRBJ1-6
CASSFQGAGNTIYF	TGTGCCAGCAGTTTTCAGGGCGCTGGAAACACCATATATTTT	-	TRBV28	once	TRBJ1-3
CASTRTRDTEAFF	TGTGCCAGCACCCGGACACGCGACACTGAAGCTTTCTTT	-	TRBV5-4	-	TRBJ1-1
CASSPIAGGPEGRDKDIQYF	TGCGCCAGCAGCCCTATAGCGGGAGGGCCGGAGGGGCGGGATAAGGACATTCAGTACTTC	TRBD2	TRBV4-1	-	TRBJ2-4
CASSLEGGGGEKLFF	TGTGCCAGCAGCTTGGAGGGGGGGGGAGGTGAAAAACTGTTTTTT	-	TRBV5-4	-	TRBJ1-4
CASSAGPVNTIYF	TGCGCCAGCAGCGCAGGGCCAGTAAACACCATATATTTT	-	TRBV5-1	-	TRBJ1-3
CASRVVEQFF	TGTGCCAGCAGGGTAGTTGAGCAGTTCTTC	-	TRBV7-9	-	TRBJ2-1
CASSPSGAGGDTQYF	TGTGCCAGCAGCCCCAGCGGGGCGGGGGGAGATACGCAGTATTTT	TRBD2	TRBV13	-	TRBJ2-3
CAWSPHISVPGVPRAGQETQYF	-	-	TRBV30	-	TRBJ2-5
CASSFVGQAGGFYGETQYF	TGCGCCAGCAGCTTCGTGGGGCAAGCGGGAGGGTTTTACGGTGAGACCCAGTACTTC	TRBD2	TRBV5-1	-	TRBJ2-5
CAWNFDIGNQPQHF	TGTGCCTGGAATTTCGACATTGGTAATCAGCCCCAGCATTTT	-	TRBV30	-	TRBJ1-5
CASEGPPGEQFF	TGTGCCAGCGAGGGTCCGCCTGGTGAGCAGTTCTTC	-	TRBV6-5	-	TRBJ2-1
CASSYAGTPTDTQYF	TGCGCCAGCAGCTACGCAGGGACACCCACAGATACGCAGTATTTT	-	TRBV5-1	-	TRBJ2-3
CASSFRSYEQYF	TGTGCCAGCAGCTTTCGAAGCTACGAGCAGTACTTC	-	TRBV11-2	-	TRBJ2-7
CASSLVSNPTIHQPQHF	TGTGCCAGCAGTTTAGTTTCCAATCCAACAATCCATCAGCCCCAGCATTTT	-	TRBV28	-	TRBJ1-5
CASSRPGTGFHEAFF	TGTGCCAGCAGCAGACCCGGGACAGGGTTTCATGAAGCTTTCTTT	TRBD1	TRBV6-5	-	TRBJ1-1
CASSTRDRERSGSGADTQYF	TGCGCCAGCAGCACCAGGGACAGAGAAAGAAGCGGGAGCGGGGCAGATACGCAGTATTTT	-	TRBV5-1	-	TRBJ2-3
CSVRAGQDYEQYF	TGCAGCGTCCGTGCGGGCCAGGACTACGAGCAGTACTTC	-	TRBV29-1	-	TRBJ2-7
CASSLAGTGSTDTQYF	TGTGCCAGCAGCTTGGCCGGGACAGGGAGCACAGATACGCAGTATTTT	TRBD1	TRBV7-3	-	TRBJ2-3
CASSPPLAGTYEQYF	TGTGCCAGCAGCCCCCCATTAGCGGGAACCTACGAGCAGTACTTC	TRBD2	TRBV7-9	-	TRBJ2-7
CASSHTSGPTYEQYF	TGTGCCAGCAGTCATACTAGCGGACCAACCTACGAGCAGTACTTC	TRBD2	TRBV27	-	TRBJ2-7